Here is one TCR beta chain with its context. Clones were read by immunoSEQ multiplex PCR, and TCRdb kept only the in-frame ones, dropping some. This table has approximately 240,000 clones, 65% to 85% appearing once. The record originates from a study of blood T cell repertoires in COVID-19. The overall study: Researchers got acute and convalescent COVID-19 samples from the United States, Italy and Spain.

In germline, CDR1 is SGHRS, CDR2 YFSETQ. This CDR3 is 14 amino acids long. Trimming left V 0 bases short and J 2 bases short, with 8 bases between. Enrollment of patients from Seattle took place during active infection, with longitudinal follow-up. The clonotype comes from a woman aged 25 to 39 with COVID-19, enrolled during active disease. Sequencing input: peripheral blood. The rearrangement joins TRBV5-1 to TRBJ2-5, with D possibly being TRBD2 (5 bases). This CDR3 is CASSLEAGQETQYF. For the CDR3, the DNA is TGCGCCAGCAGCTTGGAGGCGGGTCAAGAGACCCAGTACTTC. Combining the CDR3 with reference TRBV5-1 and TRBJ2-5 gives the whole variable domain KAGVTQTPRYLIKTRGQQVTLSCSPISGHRSVSWYQQTPGQGLQFLFEYFSETQRNKGNFPGRFSGRQFSNSRSEMNVSTLELGDSALYLCASSLEAGQETQYFGPGTRLLVL.